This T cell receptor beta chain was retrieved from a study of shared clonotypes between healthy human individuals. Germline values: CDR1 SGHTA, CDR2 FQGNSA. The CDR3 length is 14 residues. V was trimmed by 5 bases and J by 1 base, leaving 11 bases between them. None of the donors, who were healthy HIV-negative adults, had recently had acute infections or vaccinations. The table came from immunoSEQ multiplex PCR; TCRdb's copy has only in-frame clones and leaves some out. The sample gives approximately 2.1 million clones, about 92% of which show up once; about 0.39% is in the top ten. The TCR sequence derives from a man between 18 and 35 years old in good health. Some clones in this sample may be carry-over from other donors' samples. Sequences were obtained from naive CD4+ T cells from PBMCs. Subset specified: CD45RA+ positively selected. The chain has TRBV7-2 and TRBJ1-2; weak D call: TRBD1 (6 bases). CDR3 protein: CASSPDRNNYGYTF. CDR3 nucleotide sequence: TGTGCCAGCAGCCCGGACAGAAATAACTATGGCTACACCTTC.